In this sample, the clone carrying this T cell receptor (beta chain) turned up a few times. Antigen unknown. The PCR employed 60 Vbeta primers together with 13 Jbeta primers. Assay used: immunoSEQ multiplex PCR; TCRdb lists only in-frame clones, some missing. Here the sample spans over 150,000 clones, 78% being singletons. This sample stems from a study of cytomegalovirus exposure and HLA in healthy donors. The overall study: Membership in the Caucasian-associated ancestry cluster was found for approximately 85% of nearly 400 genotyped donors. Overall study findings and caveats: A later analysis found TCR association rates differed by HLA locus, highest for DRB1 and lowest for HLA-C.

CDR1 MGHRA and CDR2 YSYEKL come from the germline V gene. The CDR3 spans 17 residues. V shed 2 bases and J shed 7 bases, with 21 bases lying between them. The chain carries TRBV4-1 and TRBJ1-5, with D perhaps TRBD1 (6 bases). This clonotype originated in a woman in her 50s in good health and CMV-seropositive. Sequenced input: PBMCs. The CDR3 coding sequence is TGCGCCAGCAGCCAACTAGCTGGGGGGGCGGGAGGGCAGCCCCAGCATTTT. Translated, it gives CASSQLAGGAGGQPQHF.